This T cell receptor (beta chain) was recovered during a study of T cells in women clearing cervical HPV infection. Study-wide context: Women with histologically confirmed HPV16-related CIN3 or worse, 2 with invasive cancer, served as cases. Study conclusions and caveats: Combining TCR richness with V gene abundances gave roughly 0.84 AUC.

This CDR3 spans 15 amino acids. Trimming at V came to 3 bases and at J to 7 bases, leaving 8 bases not matched to a gene. Germline assignment: CDR1 MDHEN and CDR2 SYDVKM. TCR beta CDR3 amplified by multiplex PCR from about 1200 ng genomic DNA. Clones were read by immunoSEQ multiplex PCR, and TCRdb kept only the in-frame ones, dropping some. The repertoire shows tens of thousands of clones; the top ten hold 4.3%. In regard to this clone: Its matching antigen is unknown. The read halts 3 residues ahead of the CDR3 end, with the missing end drawn from the germline J gene.

Sequencing was done on a sample of blood buffy coat. The TCR was taken from a woman aged 18-70 years with a cervical HPV16 infection that either progressed to CIN3+ or cleared (not recorded which). This chain connects TRBV28 to TRBJ1-5; TRBD1 agrees at 8 bases. The sequenced part of the CDR3 DNA is TGTGCCAGCAGTTTCCGGGACAGGAGTACGCAGCCC. The encoded protein is CASSFRDRSTQP. The entire CDR3 protein reads CASSFRDRSTQPQHF.